This entry features one TCR beta chain sequence. Germline V gives CDR1 SQVTM, CDR2 ANQGSEA. The CDR3 length is 14 residues. V was pared by 4 bases and J by 2 bases, with 9 bases between. This record comes from a study of PD-L1 blockade in urothelial cancer. Study context: In terms of prior chemotherapy, patients had received 0 to 3 regimens. Blood samples had a median of 141,255 T cells. At 3 weeks after treatment start (second dose) and again at 6 weeks, blood was analyzed.

Libraries were prepared by immunoSEQ multiplex PCR; TCRdb keeps only in-frame clonotypes and omits some of them. This table holds 100,000 or so clones, approximately 86% found once. The chain couples TRBV29-1 to TRBJ2-6, with D maybe TRBD2 (6 bases). This clonotype originated in a middle-aged man with urothelial cancer. The sample consisted of PBMCs, taken around atezolizumab (anti-PD-L1) treatment. The CDR3 coding sequence is TGCAGCGTTGTGGGGGAGGCTGGGGCCAACGTCCTGACTTTC. Translation: CSVVGEAGANVLTF.